Listed below are T cell receptor beta chains from one sample, sequenced in a study of blood T cell repertoires in COVID-19. The data were produced by immunoSEQ multiplex PCR, yet TCRdb's version contains in-frame clones alone and is incomplete. The sample yields about 160,000 clones, approximately 86% seen once. The sample taken for sequencing was peripheral blood. All receptors come from a woman aged 60 to 75 with active or convalescent COVID-19. CDR3s include the opening cysteine and the closing phenylalanine or tryptophan. The order of the fields is clone size, V gene, J gene, CDR3 length, D gene, CDR3 DNA, CDR3 protein. A D gene is named only where the DNA matches it firmly. The listing skips clone size in some rows; elsewhere it reads once, few, many or a size class.

>.|TRBV9|TRBJ1-3|14|TRBD1
TGTGCCAGCAGCGCAGGACAGGGAGTGGACACCATATATTTT
CASSAGQGVDTIYF
>.|TRBV5-4|TRBJ2-5|17|TRBD1
TGTGCCAGCAGCTTAAGTCTTGGACAGGGGATTAAGGAGACCCAGTACTTC
CASSLSLGQGIKETQYF
>.|TRBV7-2|TRBJ1-1|15|TRBD1
TGTGCCAGCAGCGCAGACAGGGGCTCGAACACTGAAGCTTTCTTT
CASSADRGSNTEAFF
>.|TRBV7-9|TRBJ2-5|16|.
TGTGCCAGCAGCTTGGGCGACAGGGGAGGGAGAGAGACCCAGTACTTC
CASSLGDRGGRETQYF
>.|TRBV5-8|TRBJ1-5|15|TRBD1
TGTGCCAGCAGCCTGGGGACAGATTCCAATCAGCCCCAGCATTTT
CASSLGTDSNQPQHF
>.|TRBV27|TRBJ1-1|17|TRBD1
TGTGCCAGCAGTTTAGCCCGACCCATCCGGGACAGGGATGAAGCTTTCTTT
CASSLARPIRDRDEAFF
>.|TRBV7-6|TRBJ1-1|16|TRBD1
TGTGCCAGCAGCTTACAATATGGACAGGGGGCCACTGAAGCTTTCTTT
CASSLQYGQGATEAFF
>.|TRBV9|TRBJ1-2|11|.
TGTGCCAGCAGCGCTTTCTATGGCTACACCTTC
CASSAFYGYTF
>.|TRBV7-2|TRBJ2-1|14|.
TGTGCCAGCAGCTTAGTAAGAGGGGGGGCCGAGCAGTTCTTC
CASSLVRGGAEQFF
>.|TRBV10-3|TRBJ1-2|14|TRBD1
TGTGCCATCAGTGATACAGGGGGCCACTATGGCTACACCTTC
CAISDTGGHYGYTF
>.|TRBV2|TRBJ1-5|15|.
TGTGCCAGCACCCCCGTATCGGGAAATAATCAGCCCCAGCATTTT
CASTPVSGNNQPQHF
>.|TRBV6-5|TRBJ2-5|16|.
TGTGCCAGCAGTTACTCTGGGTGGGGGGGCCCGGAGACCCAGTACTTC
CASSYSGWGGPETQYF
>.|TRBV7-2|TRBJ2-1|17|TRBD2
TGTGCCAGCAGCTTAGGTCCAGCGGGGGTTGCGTACAATGAGCAGTTCTTC
CASSLGPAGVAYNEQFF
>.|TRBV7-6|TRBJ2-3|15|TRBD2
TGTGCCAGCAGCTTATCGGGGGGGAACACAGATACGCAGTATTTT
CASSLSGGNTDTQYF
>.|TRBV4-3|TRBJ1-4|16|.
TGCGCCAGCAGCAAAGGGGATCAGGGAACTAATGAAAAACTGTTTTTT
CASSKGDQGTNEKLFF
>once|TRBV18|TRBJ2-3|13|TRBD1
TGTGCCAGCTCAGACACAGGGGTGGATACGCAGTATTTT
CASSDTGVDTQYF
>.|TRBV5-1|TRBJ1-6|14|.
TGCGCCAGCAGCTTGAAGGAGCTTAATTCACCCCTCCACTTT
CASSLKELNSPLHF
>.|TRBV5-4|TRBJ2-2|17|TRBD2
TGTGCCAGCAGCTTGCGGCTAGCGGGGGACCACACCGGGGAGCTGTTTTTT
CASSLRLAGDHTGELFF
>few|TRBV6-5|TRBJ2-1|15|TRBD2
TGTGCCAGCAGAGAGCGGGGGGGCCTGGGCAATGAGCAGTTCTTC
CASRERGGLGNEQFF
>.|TRBV2|TRBJ1-2|14|.
TGTGCCAGCAGTGAGATACGGGGGGGAGAGGGCTACACCTTC
CASSEIRGGEGYTF
>.|TRBV24-1|TRBJ2-7|13|TRBD1
TGTGCCACCAGGGACAGGATTAACTACGAGCAGTACTTC
CATRDRINYEQYF
>few|TRBV18|TRBJ1-2|14|TRBD1
TGTGCCAGCTCACCAGGACAGGTCCGTCGGGGCTACACCTTC
CASSPGQVRRGYTF
>.|TRBV4-1|TRBJ2-3|16|.
TGCGCCAGCAGCCAAAAAGAGGTCCGTGGAGCGGATACGCAGTATTTT
CASSQKEVRGADTQYF
>.|TRBV5-6|TRBJ1-1|15|TRBD1
TGTGCCAGCAGCCTGTTGGACAGGGGGGAATCTGAAGCTTTCTTT
CASSLLDRGESEAFF
>.|TRBV6-5|TRBJ1-1|16|TRBD1
TGTGCCAGCAGTTACTCGGGGACAGGGAGGGCCACTGAAGCTTTCTTT
CASSYSGTGRATEAFF
>.|TRBV2|TRBJ2-7|12|.
TGTGCCAGCAACGGGGGGCCGAGCGAGCAGTACTTC
CASNGGPSEQYF
>once|TRBV7-2|TRBJ1-3|15|TRBD1
TGTGCCAGCAGTACAGGGGGCGCTAATGGAAACACCATATATTTT
CASSTGGANGNTIYF
>.|TRBV12-3/TRBV12-4|TRBJ1-3|12|.
TGTGCCAGCAGTCCGGTGGGGCACACCATATATTTT
CASSPVGHTIYF
>.|TRBV12-3/TRBV12-4|TRBJ1-3|11|.
TGTGCCAGCAATCTAAGAAACACCATATATTTT
CASNLRNTIYF
>.|TRBV19|TRBJ1-4|13|.
TGTGCCAGTAGTACGACAGTGAATGAAAAACTGTTTTTT
CASSTTVNEKLFF
>.|TRBV3-1/TRBV3-2|TRBJ1-2|11|.
TGTGCCAGTACCGACTTCTATGGCTACACCTTC
CASTDFYGYTF
>.|TRBV6-2/TRBV6-3|TRBJ2-7|11|.
TGTGCCAGCAGTCCCCTCTACGAGCAGTACTTC
CASSPLYEQYF
>.|TRBV29-1|TRBJ2-5|15|TRBD2
TGCAGCGTTGGAAGCGGGGGGACCCCGGAGGAGACCCAGTACTTC
CSVGSGGTPEETQYF
>.|TRBV7-8|TRBJ1-1|14|TRBD1
TGTGCCAGCAGCCCGGGACAGGGAAACACTGAAGCTTTCTTT
CASSPGQGNTEAFF
>.|TRBV7-2|TRBJ1-2|16|.
TGTGCCAGCAGCTCCCAGGGTTCGGGAGGGGGATATGGCTACACCTTC
CASSSQGSGGGYGYTF
>.|TRBV10-3|TRBJ2-2|14|TRBD2
TGTGCCATCAGTGTAACTAGCGGGGGCAGGGAGCTGTTTTTT
CAISVTSGGRELFF
>.|TRBV7-9|TRBJ1-2|18|TRBD1
TGTGCCAGCAGCTTAGTTCCAGGGACAGGGACTACTAACTATGGCTACACCTTC
CASSLVPGTGTTNYGYTF
>.|TRBV5-6|TRBJ1-4|13|TRBD1
TGTGCCAGCAGCTTGGGACAGGGCGAAAAACTGTTTTTT
CASSLGQGEKLFF
>.|TRBV2|TRBJ1-1|13|TRBD1
TGTGCCAGCACCATAGGACAGGGGAATGAAGCTTTCTTT
CASTIGQGNEAFF
>.|TRBV30|TRBJ2-1|15|TRBD2
TGTGCCTGGAAGAGTGCGGGGGGCCCCTACAATGAGCAGTTCTTC
CAWKSAGGPYNEQFF
>few|TRBV7-9|TRBJ1-5|14|.
TGTGCCAGCAGCTTAAGTTCTACCGGTGGGCCCCAGCATTTT
CASSLSSTGGPQHF
>.|TRBV4-3|TRBJ2-3|15|TRBD2
TGCGCCAGCAGCCAAGTCGGGGGGGCAACAGATACGCAGTATTTT
CASSQVGGATDTQYF
>.|TRBV15|TRBJ1-6|17|.
TGTGCCACCAGCAGAGATCCCCCCAGGGAGGTATTATCACCCCTCCACTTT
CATSRDPPREVLSPLHF
>few|TRBV6-5|TRBJ2-7|13|TRBD2
TGTGCCAGCTCCAAGCGGGGGGGCTACGAGCAGTACTTC
CASSKRGGYEQYF
>.|TRBV27|TRBJ1-1|12|TRBD1
TGTGCCAGCCGGACAGGGGACACTGAAGCTTTCTTT
CASRTGDTEAFF
>.|TRBV23-1|TRBJ1-2|12|.
TGCGCCAGCATTTCGGACAGCTTTGGCTACACCTTC
CASISDSFGYTF
>.|TRBV5-4|TRBJ1-1|15|.
TGTGCCAGCAGCTCGACAGAGAGTGGGAACACTGAAGCTTTCTTT
CASSSTESGNTEAFF
>.|TRBV5-6|TRBJ2-5|11|.
TGTGCCAGCAGCTTAGGAGGTGACCAGTACTTC
CASSLGGDQYF
>.|TRBV30|TRBJ2-7|13|TRBD1
TGTGCCTGGAGAGAAAGGGGGCGCAACGAGCAGTACTTC
CAWRERGRNEQYF